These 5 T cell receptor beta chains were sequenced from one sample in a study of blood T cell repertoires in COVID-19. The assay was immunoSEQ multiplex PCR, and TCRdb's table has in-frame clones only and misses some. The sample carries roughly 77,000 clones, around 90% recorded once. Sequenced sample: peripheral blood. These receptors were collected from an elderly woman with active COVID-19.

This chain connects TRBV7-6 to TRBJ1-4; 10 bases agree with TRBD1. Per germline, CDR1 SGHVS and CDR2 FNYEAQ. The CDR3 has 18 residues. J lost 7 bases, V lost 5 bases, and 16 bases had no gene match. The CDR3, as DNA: TGTGCCAGCAGCGGACAGGGGGGCCAGGGGGCGTCCTCTGAAAAACTGTTTTTT. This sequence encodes CASSGQGGQGASSEKLFF. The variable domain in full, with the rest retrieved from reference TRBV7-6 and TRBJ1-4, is GAGVSQSPRYKVTKRGQDVALRCDPISGHVSLYWYRQALGQGPEFLTYFNYEAQQDKSGLPNDRFSAERPEGSISTLTIQRTEQRDSAMYRCASSGQGGQGASSEKLFFGSGTQLSVL.

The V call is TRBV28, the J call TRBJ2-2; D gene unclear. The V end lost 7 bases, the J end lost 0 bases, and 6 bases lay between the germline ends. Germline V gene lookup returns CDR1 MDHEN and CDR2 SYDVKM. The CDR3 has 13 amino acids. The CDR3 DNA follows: TGTGCCAGCACACAGCCGAACACCGGGGAGCTGTTTTTT. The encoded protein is CASTQPNTGELFF. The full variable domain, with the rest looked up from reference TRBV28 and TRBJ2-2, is DVKVTQSSRYLVKRTGEKVFLECVQDMDHENMFWYRQDPGLGLRLIYFSYDVKMKEKGDIPEGYSVSREKKERFSLILESASTNQTSMYLCASTQPNTGELFFGEGSRLTVL.

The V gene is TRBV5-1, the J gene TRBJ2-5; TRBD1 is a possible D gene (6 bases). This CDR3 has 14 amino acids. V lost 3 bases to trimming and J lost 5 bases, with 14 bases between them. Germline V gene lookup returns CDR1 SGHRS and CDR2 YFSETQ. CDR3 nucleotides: TGCGCCAGCAGCTGGACCGGGACAAGGGAGACCCAGTACTTC. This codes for CASSWTGTRETQYF.

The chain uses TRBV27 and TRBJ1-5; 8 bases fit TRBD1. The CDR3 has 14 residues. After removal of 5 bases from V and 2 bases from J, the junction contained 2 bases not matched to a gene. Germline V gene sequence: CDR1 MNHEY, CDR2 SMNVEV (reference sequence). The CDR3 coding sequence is TGTGCCAGCAGTCAGACAGGGGGCAATCAGCCCCAGCATTTT. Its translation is CASSQTGGNQPQHF.

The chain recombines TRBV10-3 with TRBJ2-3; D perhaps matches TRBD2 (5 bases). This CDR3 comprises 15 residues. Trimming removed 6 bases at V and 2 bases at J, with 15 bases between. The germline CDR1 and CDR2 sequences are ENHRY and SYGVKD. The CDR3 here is CAISSYTGDTDTQYF. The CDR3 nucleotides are TGTGCCATCAGCTCATATACCGGGGACACAGATACGCAGTATTTT.